Listed below are T cell receptor beta chains from one sample, sequenced in a study of T-cell reconstitution after alpha-beta-depleted transplantation in children. TCRdb recomputed calls from the PCR reads with MiXCR, one row per CDR3 protein. This sample has about 460,000 distinct CDR3 sequences, with about an eighth found just once. The sequences come from PBMCs, mostly from graft donor cells, collected 180 days after TCRalphabeta/CD19-depleted stem cell transplant. The receptors shown here come from a female patient between 2 and 10 years old who had a stem cell transplant for aplastic anemia, so the T cells may come from the graft donor. Each CDR3 is given with its conserved first and last residue. D genes are given only for firm matches. A row's size may be missing; if present it is once, few, many or a size class.

abundance: few
j_gene: TRBJ2-3
v_gene: TRBV12-3/TRBV12-4
d_gene: -
CDR3aa: CASSPVSHSTDTQYF
CDR3nt: TGTGCCAGCAGCCCCGTTAGCCATTCCACAGATACGCAGTATTTT

abundance: -
j_gene: TRBJ1-5
v_gene: TRBV6-1
d_gene: TRBD1
CDR3aa: CASSEAEGANQPQHF
CDR3nt: TGTGCCAGCAGTGAAGCTGAGGGGGCGAATCAGCCCCAGCATTTT

abundance: many
j_gene: TRBJ1-1
v_gene: TRBV6-6
d_gene: TRBD1
CDR3aa: CASSYYGQVEAFF
CDR3nt: TGTGCCAGCAGTTACTACGGACAGGTTGAAGCTTTCTTT

abundance: few
j_gene: TRBJ1-1
v_gene: TRBV3-1
d_gene: TRBD1
CDR3aa: CASSPHVDRRRNTEAFF
CDR3nt: TGTGCCAGCAGCCCCCACGTGGACAGGAGAAGGAACACTGAAGCTTTCTTT

abundance: -
j_gene: TRBJ1-1
v_gene: TRBV7-2
d_gene: TRBD1
CDR3aa: CASSPTGVKTEAFF
CDR3nt: TGTGCCAGCAGCCCTACAGGGGTGAAGACTGAAGCTTTCTTT

abundance: few
j_gene: TRBJ1-1
v_gene: TRBV2
d_gene: TRBD1
CDR3aa: CADRHGTANTEAFF
CDR3nt: TGTGCCGACCGCCACGGGACAGCGAACACTGAAGCTTTCTTT

abundance: -
j_gene: TRBJ2-3
v_gene: TRBV20-1
d_gene: -
CDR3aa: CSARDPLRPDTQYF
CDR3nt: TGCAGTGCTAGAGACCCCCTCCGGCCGGATACGCAGTATTTT

abundance: -
j_gene: TRBJ2-2
v_gene: TRBV2
d_gene: -
CDR3aa: CASSLLERVGELFF
CDR3nt: TGTGCCAGCAGCTTACTAGAGCGGGTCGGGGAGCTGTTTTTT

abundance: -
j_gene: TRBJ2-1
v_gene: TRBV5-6
d_gene: -
CDR3aa: CASRIVQAPTYNEQFF
CDR3nt: TGTGCCAGCAGAATCGTACAGGCGCCCACCTACAATGAGCAGTTCTTC

abundance: few
j_gene: TRBJ1-6
v_gene: TRBV7-2
d_gene: -
CDR3aa: CASSLQSTNSPLHF
CDR3nt: TGTGCCAGCAGCTTACAGTCGACCAATTCACCCCTCCACTTT

abundance: -
j_gene: TRBJ2-1
v_gene: TRBV12-3/TRBV12-4
d_gene: -
CDR3aa: CASGGRTSANNEQFF
CDR3nt: TGTGCCAGCGGGGGGCGAACTAGCGCCAACAATGAGCAGTTCTTC

abundance: -
j_gene: TRBJ1-1
v_gene: TRBV12-3/TRBV12-4
d_gene: -
CDR3aa: CASRLGGDTEAFF
CDR3nt: TGTGCCAGCAGATTGGGGGGAGACACTGAAGCTTTCTTT

abundance: -
j_gene: TRBJ1-2
v_gene: TRBV2
d_gene: -
CDR3aa: CASRARWGAF
CDR3nt: TGTGCCAGCAGGGCGCGGTGGGGCGCCTTC

abundance: -
j_gene: TRBJ2-7
v_gene: TRBV13
d_gene: TRBD1
CDR3aa: CASSYTGTATYEQYF
CDR3nt: TGTGCCAGCAGCTATACCGGGACAGCCACCTACGAGCAGTACTTC

abundance: -
j_gene: TRBJ1-4
v_gene: TRBV19
d_gene: -
CDR3aa: CASSITGPTNEKMFF
CDR3nt: TGTGCCAGTAGTATCACAGGGCCAACTAATGAAAAAATGTTTTTT

abundance: -
j_gene: TRBJ2-1
v_gene: TRBV6-1
d_gene: TRBD2
CDR3aa: CASSRPRLASNYNEQFF
CDR3nt: TGTGCCAGCAGCCGCCCTAGACTAGCGAGCAACTACAATGAGCAGTTCTTC

abundance: -
j_gene: TRBJ2-1
v_gene: TRBV19
d_gene: TRBD1
CDR3aa: CASSIALIGQGALNEQFF
CDR3nt: TGTGCCAGTAGTATAGCCCTCATCGGACAGGGGGCCCTCAATGAGCAGTTCTTC

abundance: many
j_gene: TRBJ1-3
v_gene: TRBV4-3
d_gene: -
CDR3aa: CASSQDGSSSSGNTIYF
CDR3nt: TGCGCCAGCAGCCAAGACGGCAGCTCGAGCTCTGGAAACACCATATATTTT

abundance: -
j_gene: TRBJ1-1
v_gene: TRBV20-1
d_gene: -
CDR3aa: CSARANTNTEAFF
CDR3nt: TGCAGTGCTAGAGCTAACACGAACACTGAAGCTTTCTTT

abundance: few
j_gene: TRBJ2-3
v_gene: TRBV7-9
d_gene: -
CDR3aa: CASSLGFYGGTQYF
CDR3nt: TGTGCCAGCAGCCTAGGTTTTTACGGGGGTACGCAGTATTTT

abundance: -
j_gene: TRBJ2-3
v_gene: TRBV30
d_gene: -
CDR3aa: CAWSVGLAVFTDTQYF
CDR3nt: TGTGCCTGGAGTGTAGGCCTGGCGGTCTTCACAGATACGCAGTATTTT

abundance: -
j_gene: TRBJ2-5
v_gene: TRBV24-1
d_gene: TRBD1
CDR3aa: CATSDFGQGEVETQYF
CDR3nt: TGTGCCACCAGTGATTTCGGACAGGGGGAGGTGGAGACCCAGTACTTC

abundance: few
j_gene: TRBJ1-2
v_gene: TRBV12-3/TRBV12-4
d_gene: -
CDR3aa: CASSSRGANYGYTF
CDR3nt: TGTGCCAGCAGTTCCAGGGGAGCTAACTATGGCTACACCTTC

abundance: many
j_gene: TRBJ2-1
v_gene: TRBV10-3
d_gene: TRBD1
CDR3aa: CAIRPGQGAINEQFF
CDR3nt: TGTGCCATCAGGCCTGGACAGGGGGCGATAAATGAGCAGTTCTTC

abundance: -
j_gene: TRBJ2-1
v_gene: TRBV20-1
d_gene: -
CDR3aa: CSARAHQGSYNEQFF
CDR3nt: TGCAGTGCTAGAGCACACCAGGGATCCTACAATGAGCAGTTCTTC

abundance: few
j_gene: TRBJ2-1
v_gene: TRBV19
d_gene: -
CDR3aa: CASSKAGRGYNEQFF
CDR3nt: TGTGCCAGTAGTAAGGCGGGAAGGGGGTACAATGAGCAGTTCTTC

abundance: few
j_gene: TRBJ2-3
v_gene: TRBV14
d_gene: -
CDR3aa: CASSQPLDFTDTQYF
CDR3nt: TGTGCCAGCAGCCAGCCCTTAGATTTCACAGATACGCAGTATTTT